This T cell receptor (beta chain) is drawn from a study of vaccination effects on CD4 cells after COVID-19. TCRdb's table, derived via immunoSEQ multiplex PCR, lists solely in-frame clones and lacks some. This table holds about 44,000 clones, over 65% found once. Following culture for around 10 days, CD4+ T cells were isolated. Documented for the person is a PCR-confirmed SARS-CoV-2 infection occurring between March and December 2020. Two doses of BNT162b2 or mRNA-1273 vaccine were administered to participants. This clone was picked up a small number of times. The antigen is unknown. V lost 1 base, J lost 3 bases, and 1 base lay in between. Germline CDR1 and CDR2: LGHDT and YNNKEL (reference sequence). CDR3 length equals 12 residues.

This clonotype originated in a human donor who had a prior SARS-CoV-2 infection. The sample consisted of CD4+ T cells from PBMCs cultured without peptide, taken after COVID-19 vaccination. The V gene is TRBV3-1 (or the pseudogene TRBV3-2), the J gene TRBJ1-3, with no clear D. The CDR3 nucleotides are TGTGCCAGCAGCCAAGTTGGAAACACCATATATTTT. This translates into CASSQVGNTIYF.